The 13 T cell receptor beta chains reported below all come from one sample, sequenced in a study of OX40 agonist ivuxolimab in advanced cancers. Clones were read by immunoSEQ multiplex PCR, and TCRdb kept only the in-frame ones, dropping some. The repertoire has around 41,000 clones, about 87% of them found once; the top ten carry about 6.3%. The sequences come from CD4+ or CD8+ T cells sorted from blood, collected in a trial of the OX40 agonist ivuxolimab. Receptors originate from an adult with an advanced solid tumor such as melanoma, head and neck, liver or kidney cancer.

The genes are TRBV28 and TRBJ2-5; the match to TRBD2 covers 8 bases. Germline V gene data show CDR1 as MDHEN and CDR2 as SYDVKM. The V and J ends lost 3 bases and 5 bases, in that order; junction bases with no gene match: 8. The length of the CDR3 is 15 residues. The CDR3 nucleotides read TGTGCCAGCAGTTTCTCCGGGAGGGCCTGGGAGACCCAGTACTTC. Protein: CASSFSGRAWETQYF.

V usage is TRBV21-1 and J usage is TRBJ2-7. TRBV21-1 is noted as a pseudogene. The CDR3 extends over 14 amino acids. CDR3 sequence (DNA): TGTGCCAGCAGCAATAGACGGGGGCCCTACGAGCAGTACTTC. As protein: CASSNRRGPYEQYF.

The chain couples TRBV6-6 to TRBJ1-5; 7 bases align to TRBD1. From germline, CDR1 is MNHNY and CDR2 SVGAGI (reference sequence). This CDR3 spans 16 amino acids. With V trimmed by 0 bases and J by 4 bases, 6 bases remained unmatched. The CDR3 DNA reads TGTGCCAGCAGTTACTCGGGAGGGGGCCATAATCAGCCCCAGCATTTT. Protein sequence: CASSYSGGGHNQPQHF.

The CDR3 DNA sequence: TGTGCCAGCAGTGATCGGGGGGCCACTGAAGCTTTCTTT. As protein: CASSDRGATEAFF. V is TRBV2 and J is TRBJ1-1; weak D call: TRBD1 (6 bases). Germline loops: CDR1 SNHLY, CDR2 FYNNEI. The CDR3 extends over 13 amino acids. Trimming pared 3 bases from V and 4 bases from J, leaving 9 bases between.

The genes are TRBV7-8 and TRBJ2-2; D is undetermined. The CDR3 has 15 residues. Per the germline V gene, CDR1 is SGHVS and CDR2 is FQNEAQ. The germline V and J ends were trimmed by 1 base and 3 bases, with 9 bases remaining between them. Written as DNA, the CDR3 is TGTGCCAGCAGCTTAGTTTCCGCTTACACCGGGGAGCTGTTTTTT. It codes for CASSLVSAYTGELFF.

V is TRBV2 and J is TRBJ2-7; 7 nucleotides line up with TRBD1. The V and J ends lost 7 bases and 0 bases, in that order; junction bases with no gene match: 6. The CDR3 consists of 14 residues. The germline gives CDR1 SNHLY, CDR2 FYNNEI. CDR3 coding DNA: TGTGCCAGCACCCGGGACAGAAGCTCCTACGAGCAGTACTTC. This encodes CASTRDRSSYEQYF.

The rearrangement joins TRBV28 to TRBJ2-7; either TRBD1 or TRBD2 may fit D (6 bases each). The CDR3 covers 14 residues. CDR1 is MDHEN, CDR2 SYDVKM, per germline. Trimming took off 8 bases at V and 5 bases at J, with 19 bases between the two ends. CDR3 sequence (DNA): TGTGCCAGCCAAAACGGGGGCGGAATCGACGAGCAGTACTTC. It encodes CASQNGGGIDEQYF.

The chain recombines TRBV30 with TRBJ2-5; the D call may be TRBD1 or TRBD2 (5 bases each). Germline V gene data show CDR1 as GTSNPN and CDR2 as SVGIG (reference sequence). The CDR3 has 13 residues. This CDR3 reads CGRSEGRAAAQYF. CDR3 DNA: TGTGGACGAAGTGAGGGGCGGGCAGCGGCCCAGTACTTC.

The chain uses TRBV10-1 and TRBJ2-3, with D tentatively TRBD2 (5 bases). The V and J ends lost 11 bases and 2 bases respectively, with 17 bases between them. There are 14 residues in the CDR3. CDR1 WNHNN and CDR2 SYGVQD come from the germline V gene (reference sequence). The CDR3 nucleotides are TGCGCCTACAGCGGTGGTGGGGTCACAGATACGCAGTATTTT. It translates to CAYSGGGVTDTQYF.

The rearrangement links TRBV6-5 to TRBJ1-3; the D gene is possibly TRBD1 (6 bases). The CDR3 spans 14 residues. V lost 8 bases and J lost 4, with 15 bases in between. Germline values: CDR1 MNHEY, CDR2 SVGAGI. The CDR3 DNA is TGTGCCAGCCAGCAGGGGTCGGTGGGAAACACCATATATTTT. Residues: CASQQGSVGNTIYF.

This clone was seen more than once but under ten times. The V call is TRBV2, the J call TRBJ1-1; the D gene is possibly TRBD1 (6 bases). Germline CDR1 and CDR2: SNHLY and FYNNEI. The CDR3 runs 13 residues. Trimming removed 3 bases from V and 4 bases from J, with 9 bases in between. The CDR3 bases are TGTGCCAGCAGTGAGGACAGCGTCACTGAAGCTTTCTTT. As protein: CASSEDSVTEAFF.

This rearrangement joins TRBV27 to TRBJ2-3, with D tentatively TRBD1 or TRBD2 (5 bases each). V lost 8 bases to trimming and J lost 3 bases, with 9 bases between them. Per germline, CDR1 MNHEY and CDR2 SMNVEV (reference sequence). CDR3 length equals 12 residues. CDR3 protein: CASGGLTDTQYF. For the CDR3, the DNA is TGTGCCAGCGGGGGTTTAACAGATACGCAGTATTTT.

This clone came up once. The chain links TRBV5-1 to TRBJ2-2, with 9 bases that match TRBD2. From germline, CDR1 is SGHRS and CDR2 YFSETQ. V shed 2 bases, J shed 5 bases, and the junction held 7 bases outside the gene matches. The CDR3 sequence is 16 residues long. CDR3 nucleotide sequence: TGCGCCAGCAGCTTCCGAGCGGGAGGACGGACCGGGGAGCTGTTTTTT. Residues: CASSFRAGGRTGELFF.